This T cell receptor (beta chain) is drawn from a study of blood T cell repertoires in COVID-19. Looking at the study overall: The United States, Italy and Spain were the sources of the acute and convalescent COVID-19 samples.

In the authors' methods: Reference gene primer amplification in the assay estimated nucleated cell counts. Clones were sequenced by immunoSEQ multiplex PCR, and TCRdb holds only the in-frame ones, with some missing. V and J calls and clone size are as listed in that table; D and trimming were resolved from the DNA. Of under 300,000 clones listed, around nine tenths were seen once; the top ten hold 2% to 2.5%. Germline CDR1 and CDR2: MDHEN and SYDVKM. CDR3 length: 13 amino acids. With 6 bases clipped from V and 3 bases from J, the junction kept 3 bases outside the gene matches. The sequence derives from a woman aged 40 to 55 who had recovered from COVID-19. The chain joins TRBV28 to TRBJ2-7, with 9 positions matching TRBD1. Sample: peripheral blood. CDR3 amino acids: CASRGQGFYEQYF. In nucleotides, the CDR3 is TGTGCCAGCAGGGGACAGGGCTTCTACGAGCAGTACTTC.